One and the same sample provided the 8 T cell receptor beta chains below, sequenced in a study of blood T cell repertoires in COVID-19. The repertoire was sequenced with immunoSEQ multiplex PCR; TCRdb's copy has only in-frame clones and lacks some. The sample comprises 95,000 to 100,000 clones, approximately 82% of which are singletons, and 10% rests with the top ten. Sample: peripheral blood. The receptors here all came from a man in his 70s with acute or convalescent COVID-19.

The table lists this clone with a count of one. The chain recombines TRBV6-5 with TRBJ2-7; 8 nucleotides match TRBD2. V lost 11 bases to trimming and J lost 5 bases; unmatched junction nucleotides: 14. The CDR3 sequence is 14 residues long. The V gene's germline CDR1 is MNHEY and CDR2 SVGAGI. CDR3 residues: CAGRSSGARDEQYF. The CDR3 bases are TGTGCCGGCCGGAGTAGCGGGGCGAGAGACGAGCAGTACTTC.

In nucleotides, the CDR3 is TGTGCCAGCAGCTTACCTAGCGGGAGCCCCAGCTCCTACAATGAGCAGTTCTTC. Residues: CASSLPSGSPSSYNEQFF. The chain recombines TRBV7-9 with TRBJ2-1, with 10 bases that match TRBD2. V lost 2 bases and J lost 0; bases outside the gene matches: 7. Germline values: CDR1 SEHNR, CDR2 FQNEAQ (reference sequence). The CDR3 spans 18 residues.

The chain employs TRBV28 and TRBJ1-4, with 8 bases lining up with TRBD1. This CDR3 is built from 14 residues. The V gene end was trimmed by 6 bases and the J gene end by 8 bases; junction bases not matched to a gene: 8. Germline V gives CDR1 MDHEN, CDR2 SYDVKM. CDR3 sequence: CASSRTGFFEKLFF. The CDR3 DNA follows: TGTGCCAGCAGCCGGACAGGGTTTTTCGAAAAACTGTTTTTT.

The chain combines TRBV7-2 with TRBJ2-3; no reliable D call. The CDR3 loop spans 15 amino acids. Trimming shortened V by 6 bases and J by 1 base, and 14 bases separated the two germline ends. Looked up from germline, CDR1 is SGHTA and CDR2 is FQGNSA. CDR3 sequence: CASRRTPTRTDTQYF. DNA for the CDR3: TGTGCCAGCAGACGTACACCGACACGCACAGATACGCAGTATTTT.

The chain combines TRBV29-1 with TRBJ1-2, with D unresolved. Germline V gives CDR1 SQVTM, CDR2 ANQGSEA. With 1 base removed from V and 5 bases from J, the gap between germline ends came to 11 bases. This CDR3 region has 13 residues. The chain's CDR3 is CSVEGGGRYGYTF. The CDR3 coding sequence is TGCAGCGTTGAAGGGGGAGGAAGATATGGCTACACCTTC.

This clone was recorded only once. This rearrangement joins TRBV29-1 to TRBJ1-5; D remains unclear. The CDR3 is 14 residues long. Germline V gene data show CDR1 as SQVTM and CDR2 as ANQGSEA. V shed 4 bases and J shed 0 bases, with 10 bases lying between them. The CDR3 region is CSVAEPYSNQPQHF. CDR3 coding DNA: TGCAGCGTTGCCGAGCCTTATAGCAATCAGCCCCAGCATTTT.

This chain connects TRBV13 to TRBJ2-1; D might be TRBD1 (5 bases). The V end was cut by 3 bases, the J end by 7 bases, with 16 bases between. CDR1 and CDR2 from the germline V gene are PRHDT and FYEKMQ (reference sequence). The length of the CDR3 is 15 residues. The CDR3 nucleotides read TGTGCCAGCAGCTTGCTGCTTGACAGCAGGAATGAGCAGTTCTTC. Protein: CASSLLLDSRNEQFF.

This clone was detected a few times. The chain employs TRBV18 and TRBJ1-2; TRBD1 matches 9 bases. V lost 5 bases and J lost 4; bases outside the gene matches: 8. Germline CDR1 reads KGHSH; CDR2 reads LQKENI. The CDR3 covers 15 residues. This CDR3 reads CASSSNRGRGYGYTF. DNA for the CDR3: TGTGCCAGCTCATCTAACAGGGGGCGCGGCTATGGCTACACCTTC.